One sample yielded the 24 T cell receptor beta chains listed below, sequenced in a study of shared clonotypes between healthy human individuals. The table came from immunoSEQ multiplex PCR; TCRdb's copy has only in-frame clones and leaves some out. The profile shows roughly 2.2 million clones, roughly 90% of them singletons. Sequenced material: naive CD4+ T cells from PBMCs. Subset in this sample: CD45RA+ positively selected. The receptor set was obtained from a man in his late teens or twenties in good health. Some clones in this sample may be carry-over from other donors' samples.

This clone showed up just once. The chain is built from TRBV5-4 and TRBJ2-3; possibly TRBD2 for D (7 bases). CDR3 length: 14 residues. The V gene lost 5 bases and the J gene lost 5 bases, with 15 bases spanning the gap. CDR1 is SGHNT, CDR2 YYREEE, per germline (reference sequence). The CDR3 region is CASRGARELDTQYF. CDR3 coding DNA: TGTGCCAGCAGGGGGGCGCGGGAGCTAGATACGCAGTATTTT.

The chain has TRBV11-3 and TRBJ2-2; no definite D call. V was shortened by 1 base and J by 6 bases, with 9 bases between the two germline ends. Germline CDR1 SGHNT, CDR2 YENEEA. The CDR3 loop spans 14 amino acids. The CDR3 DNA sequence: TGTGCCAGCAGCTTAGGTTGGCTAGCCGGGGAGCTGTTTTTT. It specifies CASSLGWLAGELFF.

This clone came up once. V and J are TRBV28 and TRBJ1-2, with no clear D. Trimming took 4 bases from V and 1 from J, leaving 10 bases between them. CDR1 and CDR2 from the germline V gene are MDHEN and SYDVKM. The CDR3 consists of 14 residues. The CDR3 nucleotides read TGTGCCAGCAGTTCCCGGGATTTTAACTATGGCTACACCTTC. This gives the protein CASSSRDFNYGYTF.

This rearrangement joins TRBV6-5 to TRBJ2-4; TRBD2 matches at 11 bases. The germline V gene has CDR1 MNHEY and CDR2 SVGAGI. There are 16 residues in the CDR3. The ends lost 0 bases at V and 5 bases at J; junction bases unmatched: 3. CDR3 bases: TGTGCCAGCAGTTACTCAGTAGCGGGAGGGGAAAACATTCAGTACTTC. Translated: CASSYSVAGGENIQYF.

This chain links TRBV7-3 with TRBJ2-5; TRBD1 agrees at 7 bases. The J segment lost 5 bases and the V segment lost 5 bases, leaving 2 bases of the junction unmatched. Germline V lookup: CDR1 SGHTA, CDR2 FQGTGA. The CDR3 is made up of 12 amino acids. The CDR3 sequence is CASSQDRETQYF. The DNA for the CDR3 is TGTGCCAGCAGCCAGGACAGGGAGACCCAGTACTTC.

The J gene is TRBJ2-3, the V gene TRBV2; D not certain. CDR3 length: 14 amino acids. With 8 bases removed from V and 2 bases from J, the gap between germline ends came to 14 bases. Looked up from germline, CDR1 is SNHLY and CDR2 is FYNNEI. CDR3 protein: CASQKEPNTDTQYF. CDR3 sequence (DNA): TGTGCCAGCCAGAAGGAGCCCAACACAGATACGCAGTATTTT.

V usage is TRBV30 and J usage is TRBJ2-5; the D is unclear. This CDR3 region has 12 residues. V lost 2 bases to trimming and J lost 11 bases, with 15 bases between them. Germline V gene lookup returns CDR1 GTSNPN and CDR2 SVGIG (reference sequence). The CDR3 DNA follows: TGTGCCTGGAGTACCTTCCCCCCCTTTCAGTACTTC. Protein product: CAWSTFPPFQYF.

This chain joins TRBV7-9 and TRBJ2-2; 7 positions agree with TRBD1. Per germline, CDR1 SEHNR and CDR2 FQNEAQ (reference sequence). The CDR3 consists of 16 residues. With 6 bases clipped from V and 0 bases from J, the junction kept 7 bases outside the gene matches. In DNA form, the CDR3 reads TGTGCCAGCAGTCAAGACAGGGCTGCGAACACCGGGGAGCTGTTTTTT. Its protein product is CASSQDRAANTGELFF.

J is TRBJ2-7 and V is TRBV9; the match to TRBD2 covers 10 bases. The J segment lost 5 bases and the V segment lost 0 bases, leaving 8 bases of the junction unmatched. Per germline, CDR1 SGDLS and CDR2 YYNGEE. This CDR3 has 16 amino acids. In DNA form, the CDR3 reads TGTGCCAGCAGCGTAGTGCCGACTAGCGGGTTCCACGAGCAGTACTTC. This gives the protein CASSVVPTSGFHEQYF.

This clone appeared once. V usage is TRBV27 and J usage is TRBJ2-7, with 9 nucleotides matching TRBD2. There are 17 residues in the CDR3. The V segment lost 7 bases and the J segment 5 bases; nucleotides outside the gene matches: 18. Per the germline V gene, CDR1 is MNHEY and CDR2 is SMNVEV (reference sequence). The CDR3 reads CASMGLTSGTQPHEQYF. The CDR3 DNA reads TGTGCCAGCATGGGTTTGACTAGCGGCACCCAACCCCACGAGCAGTACTTC.

The chain couples TRBV19 to TRBJ1-1; D remains unclear. The V and J ends lost 6 bases and 2 bases respectively, with 10 bases between them. The germline gives CDR1 LNHDA, CDR2 SQIVND (reference sequence). The CDR3 has 13 residues. CDR3 bases: TGTGCCAGTAGCCGGGAAATAAACACTGAAGCTTTCTTT. It is translated as CASSREINTEAFF.

The chain is built from TRBV5-1 and TRBJ2-3, with D unresolved. The CDR3 is 14 amino acids. V lost 3 bases to trimming and J lost 2 bases, with 10 bases between them. The germline gives CDR1 SGHRS, CDR2 YFSETQ. CDR3: CASSYQQLTDTQYF. CDR3 sequence (DNA): TGCGCCAGCAGCTACCAGCAGCTCACAGATACGCAGTATTTT.

V and J are TRBV28 and TRBJ2-7; 9 nucleotides match TRBD2. J was trimmed by 7 bases and V by 4 bases; bases with no gene match: 11. The length of the CDR3 is 15 residues. CDR1 MDHEN and CDR2 SYDVKM come from the germline V gene. The CDR3 region has the DNA TGTGCCAGCAGTTCCCCCCAGGCGGGAGGGGATGAGCAGTACTTC. Amino acids: CASSSPQAGGDEQYF.

The chain uses TRBV9 and TRBJ1-1, with 8 bases identical to TRBD1. In germline, CDR1 is SGDLS, CDR2 YYNGEE. There are 16 residues in the CDR3. The V and J ends lost 0 bases and 6 bases, in that order; junction bases with no gene match: 10. The CDR3 reads CASSVAAQGAGAEAFF. CDR3 nucleotides: TGTGCCAGCAGCGTAGCTGCGCAGGGGGCGGGGGCTGAAGCTTTCTTT.

CDR3 nucleotides: TGTGCCAGCAGCCCTTTTCGGGAGTCCTACGAGCAGTACTTC. It translates to CASSPFRESYEQYF. The J gene is TRBJ2-7, the V gene TRBV7-3; tentatively, D is TRBD2 (6 bases). The V gene lost 5 bases and the J gene lost 1 base, with 12 bases spanning the gap. The CDR3 has 14 amino acids. CDR1 is SGHTA, CDR2 FQGTGA, per germline.

This chain connects TRBV19 to TRBJ2-1, with a tentative D call TRBD2 (6 bases). V was shortened by 8 bases and J by 0 bases, with 17 bases between the two germline ends. CDR3 size: 16 residues. Looked up from germline, CDR1 is LNHDA and CDR2 is SQIVND (reference sequence). The CDR3 sequence is CASCLAGSRSYNEQFF. DNA for the CDR3: TGTGCCAGTTGTTTGGCGGGGTCCCGCTCCTACAATGAGCAGTTCTTC.

The chain is built from TRBV28 and TRBJ1-1; the match to TRBD1 covers 8 bases. Germline V gene lookup returns CDR1 MDHEN and CDR2 SYDVKM. The V segment lost 3 bases and the J segment 7 bases; nucleotides outside the gene matches: 10. The CDR3 runs 15 residues. The CDR3 sequence is CASSLVGRGLREAFF. CDR3 DNA sequence: TGTGCCAGCAGTTTGGTGGGCAGGGGGCTCCGTGAAGCTTTCTTT.

The chain employs TRBV7-9 and TRBJ2-1; D ambiguous. Trimming stripped 6 bases from V and 4 bases from J, with 4 bases between. CDR3 length: 11 amino acids. From germline, CDR1 is SEHNR and CDR2 FQNEAQ (reference sequence). The CDR3 loop is CASRPYNEQFF. CDR3 in DNA: TGTGCCAGCAGGCCATACAATGAGCAGTTCTTC.

This rearrangement joins TRBV13 to TRBJ2-6; D gene uncertain. Trimming cost V 3 bases and J 4 bases, with 4 bases left between them. From germline, CDR1 is PRHDT and CDR2 FYEKMQ (reference sequence). The length of the CDR3 is 13 residues. CDR3 DNA: TGTGCCAGCAGCTTGGAAGGGGCCAACGTCCTGACTTTC. Its protein product is CASSLEGANVLTF.

V gene TRBV10-3 combines with J gene TRBJ2-5; 7 bases match TRBD1. The length of the CDR3 is 16 residues. CDR1 ENHRY and CDR2 SYGVKD come from the germline V gene. V lost 0 bases to trimming and J lost 2 bases; unmatched junction nucleotides: 6. The CDR3 protein is CAISESTTGQQETQYF. The CDR3 nucleotides read TGTGCCATCAGTGAGTCGACGACAGGGCAGCAAGAGACCCAGTACTTC.

V is TRBV5-4 and J is TRBJ2-5; TRBD1 aligns across 8 bases. Trimming removed 4 bases from V and 2 bases from J; junction bases left unmatched: 7. Germline V gene data show CDR1 as SGHNT and CDR2 as YYREEE (reference sequence). The CDR3 length is 15 residues. The CDR3 here is CASSNTGGRQETQYF. The DNA of the CDR3 is TGTGCCAGCAGCAACACAGGGGGTCGGCAAGAGACCCAGTACTTC.

The V call is TRBV5-4, the J call TRBJ1-1, with 9 bases that match TRBD1. V lost 4 bases and J lost 4; bases outside the gene matches: 8. CDR3 length: 15 amino acids. Germline V gives CDR1 SGHNT, CDR2 YYREEE (reference sequence). The CDR3 reads CASSLSTGGSTEAFF. In DNA form, the CDR3 reads TGTGCCAGCAGCCTTTCGACAGGGGGAAGCACTGAAGCTTTCTTT.

V gene TRBV4-2 combines with J gene TRBJ2-6; 15 bases map to TRBD2. The CDR3 length is 18 residues. CDR1 and CDR2 (germline): LGHNA, YNFKEQ. After removal of 4 bases from V and 3 bases from J, the junction contained 4 bases not matched to a gene. The CDR3 reads CASSRVGLAGGGANVLTF. The CDR3, as DNA: TGTGCCAGCAGCCGCGTGGGACTAGCGGGAGGTGGGGCCAACGTCCTGACTTTC.

V and J are TRBV6-6 and TRBJ1-5, with D perhaps TRBD1 (5 bases). Germline CDR1 reads MNHNY; CDR2 reads SVGAGI (reference sequence). Trimming cost V 6 bases and J 2 bases, with 11 bases left between them. There are 14 residues in the CDR3. This chain's CDR3 is CASSPSGRNQPQHF. The CDR3 DNA is TGTGCCAGCAGCCCTTCGGGGCGCAATCAGCCCCAGCATTTT.